This record covers a single T cell receptor (beta chain). Method: immunoSEQ multiplex PCR; TCRdb's copy keeps in-frame clones and lacks some. The sample includes approximately 100,000 clones, around 85% of them seen just once. These data come from a study of blood T cell repertoires in COVID-19. Trimming cost V 4 bases and J 5 bases; bases outside gene matches: 5. The CDR3 consists of 13 residues. Germline lookup yields CDR1 KGHSH and CDR2 LQKENI. The sequenced material came from peripheral blood. The J gene is TRBJ2-7, the V gene TRBV18, with 7 bases lining up with TRBD2. This receptor was identified in a woman in her 70s with active or convalescent COVID-19. The CDR3 nucleotides are TGTGCCAGCTCACAGTCGGGAGGCGACGAGCAGTACTTC. Translation gives CASSQSGGDEQYF.